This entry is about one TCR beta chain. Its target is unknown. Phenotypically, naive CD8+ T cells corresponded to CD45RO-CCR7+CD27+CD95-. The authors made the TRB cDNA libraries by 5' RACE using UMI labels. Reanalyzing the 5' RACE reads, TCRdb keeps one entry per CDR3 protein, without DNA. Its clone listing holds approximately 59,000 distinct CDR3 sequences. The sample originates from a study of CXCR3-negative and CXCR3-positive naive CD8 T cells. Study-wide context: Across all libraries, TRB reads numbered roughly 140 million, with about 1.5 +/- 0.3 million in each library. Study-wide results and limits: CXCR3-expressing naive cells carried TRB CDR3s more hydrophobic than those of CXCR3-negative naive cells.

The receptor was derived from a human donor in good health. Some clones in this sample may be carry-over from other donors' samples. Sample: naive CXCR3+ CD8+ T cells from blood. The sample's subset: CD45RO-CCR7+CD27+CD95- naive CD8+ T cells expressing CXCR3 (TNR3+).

CDR3 in amino acids: CASSRAWTTSNTGELFF. V is TRBV14 and J is TRBJ2-2; TCRdb names TRBD2, which stays unverified in the absence of DNA. From germline, CDR1 is SGHDN and CDR2 FVKESK. CDR3 length equals 17 residues.